A selection of T cell receptor beta chains follows, all from one sample in a study of spatial heterogeneity in lung cancer. In TCRdb, the 5' RACE reads were re-called with MiXCR into one record per CDR3 protein. This sample yields about 46,000 distinct CDR3 sequences, of which about 12% are seen a single time; 32% belongs to the top ten. The specimen comprised PBMCs, sampled at follow-up. These TCRs come from a male donor with early-stage non-small cell lung cancer. Each CDR3 is given with its conserved first and last residue. Fields, in order: J gene, V gene, D gene, clone size, CDR3 DNA, CDR3 protein. A D gene is named only where the DNA matches it firmly. Not all rows give a size; the values are once, few, many and, for expanded clones, a class.

J gene: TRBJ1-3
V gene: TRBV6-1
D gene: TRBD1
clone size: many
CDR3 DNA: TGTGCCAGCAGCTGGGACAGGGATTCCGGAAACACCATATATTTT
CDR3 protein: CASSWDRDSGNTIYF

J gene: TRBJ1-5
V gene: TRBV2
D gene: .
clone size: .
CDR3 DNA: TGTGCCAGCAGTTACCAACAGGGAAGCAATCAGCCCCAGCATTTT
CDR3 protein: CASSYQQGSNQPQHF

J gene: TRBJ2-7
V gene: TRBV20-1
D gene: .
clone size: many
CDR3 DNA: TGCAGTCCTTACCAGGGGGGCGAGCAGTACTTC
CDR3 protein: CSPYQGGEQYF

J gene: TRBJ2-1
V gene: TRBV5-5
D gene: .
clone size: few
CDR3 DNA: TGTGCCAGCGACGCCGGGGACGGGCGGGATGAGCAGTTCTTC
CDR3 protein: CASDAGDGRDEQFF

J gene: TRBJ1-3
V gene: TRBV11-3
D gene: .
clone size: many
CDR3 DNA: TGCGCCAGCAGCCCCGGACCTATTAGCTCTGGAAACACCATATATTTT
CDR3 protein: CASSPGPISSGNTIYF

J gene: TRBJ1-4
V gene: TRBV7-2
D gene: TRBD1
clone size: many
CDR3 DNA: TGTGCCAGCAGCTCGGGACAGCCCTCAACTAATGAAAAACTGTTTTTT
CDR3 protein: CASSSGQPSTNEKLFF

J gene: TRBJ1-2
V gene: TRBV6-6
D gene: TRBD1
clone size: many
CDR3 DNA: TGTGCCAGCAGACACACGGGACAGGGGTCGGGCTATGGCTACACCTTC
CDR3 protein: CASRHTGQGSGYGYTF

J gene: TRBJ2-1
V gene: TRBV18
D gene: TRBD1
clone size: many
CDR3 DNA: TGTGCCAGCTCACCTCGAGGACAGGGGGGAAATGAGCAGTTCTTC
CDR3 protein: CASSPRGQGGNEQFF

J gene: TRBJ2-7
V gene: TRBV27
D gene: TRBD1
clone size: many
CDR3 DNA: TGTGCCAGCAGTCAACGACAGGGGCCTACCTACGAGCAGTACTTC
CDR3 protein: CASSQRQGPTYEQYF

J gene: TRBJ2-5
V gene: TRBV6-6
D gene: TRBD2
clone size: .
CDR3 DNA: TGTGCCAGCAGTTTGGGGACTAGCGGGTCCCCACCGTACTTC
CDR3 protein: CASSLGTSGSPPYF

J gene: TRBJ1-4
V gene: TRBV14
D gene: .
clone size: many
CDR3 DNA: TGTGCCAGCAGTCGAGGGTCAACTAATGAAAAACTGTTTTTT
CDR3 protein: CASSRGSTNEKLFF

J gene: TRBJ2-1
V gene: TRBV7-3
D gene: TRBD2
clone size: many
CDR3 DNA: TGTGCCAGCGGGGCGGGAGCCTACAATGAGCAGTTCTTC
CDR3 protein: CASGAGAYNEQFF

J gene: TRBJ2-2
V gene: TRBV28
D gene: .
clone size: many
CDR3 DNA: TGTGCCAGCAGTTTAGATAGGGCGGGAACCGGGGAGCTGTTTTTT
CDR3 protein: CASSLDRAGTGELFF

J gene: TRBJ1-3
V gene: TRBV6-5
D gene: .
clone size: .
CDR3 DNA: TGTGCCAGCAGCCGAAATCTAGGGTTCGGAAACACCATATATTTT
CDR3 protein: CASSRNLGFGNTIYF

J gene: TRBJ2-3
V gene: TRBV7-2
D gene: TRBD1
clone size: few
CDR3 DNA: TGTGCCAGCAGCATAAGACAGGGATATGCAGATACGCAGTATTTT
CDR3 protein: CASSIRQGYADTQYF

J gene: TRBJ2-3
V gene: TRBV6-5
D gene: .
clone size: few
CDR3 DNA: TGTGCCAGCAGTCCACAGGGTCTGCCGGGCACAGATACGCAGTATTTT
CDR3 protein: CASSPQGLPGTDTQYF

J gene: TRBJ1-1
V gene: TRBV6-5
D gene: .
clone size: .
CDR3 DNA: TGTGCCAGCAGATTAGTCAGGGCGCATGAAGCTTTCTTT
CDR3 protein: CASRLVRAHEAFF

J gene: TRBJ2-7
V gene: TRBV28
D gene: TRBD1
clone size: many
CDR3 DNA: TGTGCCAGCAGTTTAGGACCGGGACAGCTCTCCTACGAGCAGTACTTC
CDR3 protein: CASSLGPGQLSYEQYF

J gene: TRBJ1-2
V gene: TRBV9
D gene: .
clone size: .
CDR3 DNA: TGTGCCAGCAGCGTTAGTCCGGGGGAAGACGCGGGCGGCTACACCTTC
CDR3 protein: CASSVSPGEDAGGYTF

J gene: TRBJ2-3
V gene: TRBV24-1
D gene: .
clone size: few
CDR3 DNA: TGTGCCACCAGTGACCCCCGACGGATACTCACAGATACGCAGTATTTT
CDR3 protein: CATSDPRRILTDTQYF

J gene: TRBJ1-1
V gene: TRBV7-9
D gene: .
clone size: many
CDR3 DNA: TGTGCCAGCAGCTTAGCGGAGGGGCGGAACACTGAAGCTTTCTTT
CDR3 protein: CASSLAEGRNTEAFF

J gene: TRBJ1-5
V gene: TRBV29-1
D gene: TRBD1
clone size: medium-sized
CDR3 DNA: TGCAGCGTAGCCGGGACAGGGGGAATGTTATCCAATCAGCCCCAGCATTTT
CDR3 protein: CSVAGTGGMLSNQPQHF

J gene: TRBJ2-1
V gene: TRBV5-1
D gene: .
clone size: many
CDR3 DNA: TGCGCCAGCAGCGGCGGCGGGACGTTCAATGAGCAGTTCTTC
CDR3 protein: CASSGGGTFNEQFF

J gene: TRBJ1-4
V gene: TRBV30
D gene: .
clone size: many
CDR3 DNA: TGTGCCTGGAACGGACAGAGTGAGGAAAAACTGTTTTTT
CDR3 protein: CAWNGQSEEKLFF

J gene: TRBJ2-3
V gene: TRBV7-2
D gene: TRBD2
clone size: few
CDR3 DNA: TGTGCCAGCAGCTTAGGCGGGGGGCTTTCAGATACGCAGTATTTT
CDR3 protein: CASSLGGGLSDTQYF

J gene: TRBJ2-5
V gene: TRBV29-1
D gene: .
clone size: few
CDR3 DNA: TGCAGCGCCTACCTCCGGGAGCTGCCTTCAAAAGAGACCCAGTACTTC
CDR3 protein: CSAYLRELPSKETQYF

J gene: TRBJ2-7
V gene: TRBV28
D gene: .
clone size: many
CDR3 DNA: TGTGCCAGCAGTTCCCCGTTTGGGGACGAGCAGTACTTC
CDR3 protein: CASSSPFGDEQYF

J gene: TRBJ2-7
V gene: TRBV29-1
D gene: .
clone size: many
CDR3 DNA: TGCAGCGTTGTCGAGCTCACTCTAGAGCAGTACTTC
CDR3 protein: CSVVELTLEQYF

J gene: TRBJ2-1
V gene: TRBV4-1
D gene: .
clone size: .
CDR3 DNA: TGCGCCAGCAGCCAAGCCCGTCATATAGAGCAGTTCTTC
CDR3 protein: CASSQARHIEQFF

J gene: TRBJ2-7
V gene: TRBV6-2/TRBV6-3
D gene: TRBD2
clone size: few
CDR3 DNA: TGTGCCAGCAGTCTACCGGGACTAGCGCCTACCTACGAGCAGTACTTC
CDR3 protein: CASSLPGLAPTYEQYF

J gene: TRBJ2-7
V gene: TRBV6-5
D gene: .
clone size: many
CDR3 DNA: TGTGCCAGCAGGCCGCTACTCTCCTACGAGCAGTACTTC
CDR3 protein: CASRPLLSYEQYF

J gene: TRBJ2-2
V gene: TRBV10-3
D gene: .
clone size: few
CDR3 DNA: TGTGCCATCAGTGATGGGGACAACACCGGGGAGCTGTTTTTT
CDR3 protein: CAISDGDNTGELFF

J gene: TRBJ2-7
V gene: TRBV3-1
D gene: .
clone size: .
CDR3 DNA: TGTGCCAGCAGCCTAGGACGGGACTCCTACGAGCAGTACTTC
CDR3 protein: CASSLGRDSYEQYF

J gene: TRBJ1-1
V gene: TRBV7-8
D gene: .
clone size: many
CDR3 DNA: TGTGCCAGCAGCTTAGAGGTGAACACTGAAGCTTTCTTT
CDR3 protein: CASSLEVNTEAFF

J gene: TRBJ2-5
V gene: TRBV5-1
D gene: TRBD2
clone size: .
CDR3 DNA: TGCGCCAGCAGCTCGGGACTAGCAGAAGAGACCCAGTACTTC
CDR3 protein: CASSSGLAEETQYF

J gene: TRBJ1-3
V gene: TRBV29-1
D gene: .
clone size: .
CDR3 DNA: TGCAGCGGGGAGGGGACTGGAAACACCATATATTTT
CDR3 protein: CSGEGTGNTIYF

J gene: TRBJ2-5
V gene: TRBV20-1
D gene: .
clone size: many
CDR3 DNA: TGCAGTGCTAGGAATCCTCTCGGTTTGGACTTC
CDR3 protein: CSARNPLGLDF

J gene: TRBJ2-1
V gene: TRBV12-3/TRBV12-4
D gene: TRBD2
clone size: few
CDR3 DNA: TGTGCCAGCACTTCCTCGCGACTAGCGACCAACAATGAGCAGTTCTTC
CDR3 protein: CASTSSRLATNNEQFF

J gene: TRBJ2-7
V gene: TRBV7-2
D gene: .
clone size: .
CDR3 DNA: TGTGCCAGCAGCTTATTAGGGGGTTACGAGCAGTACTTC
CDR3 protein: CASSLLGGYEQYF

J gene: TRBJ2-1
V gene: TRBV2
D gene: TRBD2
clone size: .
CDR3 DNA: TGTGCCAGCAAGCTATTAATCGGCGGGGGGGCCCAAGGGCAGTTCTTC
CDR3 protein: CASKLLIGGGAQGQFF

J gene: TRBJ2-1
V gene: TRBV7-9
D gene: .
clone size: many
CDR3 DNA: TGTGCCAGCAGCTCCGAAGGCGGTGAGCAGTTCTTC
CDR3 protein: CASSSEGGEQFF

J gene: TRBJ2-2
V gene: TRBV15
D gene: TRBD1
clone size: few
CDR3 DNA: TGTGCCACCAGCAGAGAGACCATCACACGACAGGGGGAGTCCGGGGAGCTGTTTTTT
CDR3 protein: CATSRETITRQGESGELFF

J gene: TRBJ2-5
V gene: TRBV20-1
D gene: TRBD2
clone size: many
CDR3 DNA: TGCAGTCAGCATTGGCGGGGGGGCGGAGAGACCCAGTACTTC
CDR3 protein: CSQHWRGGGETQYF

J gene: TRBJ2-1
V gene: TRBV29-1
D gene: .
clone size: .
CDR3 DNA: TGCAGCGTGCTGGGGCAGCGGTCCTACAATGAGCAGTTCTTC
CDR3 protein: CSVLGQRSYNEQFF

J gene: TRBJ2-3
V gene: TRBV7-2
D gene: .
clone size: .
CDR3 DNA: TGTGCCAGCAGCCGCGTTGGGGATACGCAGTATTTT
CDR3 protein: CASSRVGDTQYF

J gene: TRBJ1-1
V gene: TRBV12-3/TRBV12-4
D gene: .
clone size: many
CDR3 DNA: TGTGCCAGCAGTCTCCTTGGGACTGAAGCTTTCTTT
CDR3 protein: CASSLLGTEAFF

J gene: TRBJ1-1
V gene: TRBV27
D gene: .
clone size: many
CDR3 DNA: TGTGCCAGCAGTCTACAGGGTCGGGGCACTGAAGCTTTCTTT
CDR3 protein: CASSLQGRGTEAFF

J gene: TRBJ2-1
V gene: TRBV20-1
D gene: TRBD2
clone size: .
CDR3 DNA: TGCAGTGCTAGACCTAGCGGGCGTTACAATGAGCAGTTCTTC
CDR3 protein: CSARPSGRYNEQFF

J gene: TRBJ2-7
V gene: TRBV5-5
D gene: .
clone size: many
CDR3 DNA: TGTGCCAGCAGCTTGGGGCCACGACCGATCTACGAGCAGTACTTC
CDR3 protein: CASSLGPRPIYEQYF

J gene: TRBJ1-3
V gene: TRBV10-3
D gene: .
clone size: many
CDR3 DNA: TGTGCCATCAGTGCCCGGGGCCTTGGTAACACCATATATTTT
CDR3 protein: CAISARGLGNTIYF

J gene: TRBJ2-5
V gene: TRBV6-2/TRBV6-3
D gene: .
clone size: .
CDR3 DNA: TGTGCCAGCAGACAACTCCAAGAGACCCAGTACTTC
CDR3 protein: CASRQLQETQYF

J gene: TRBJ2-5
V gene: TRBV6-5
D gene: TRBD1
clone size: many
CDR3 DNA: TGTGCCAGCAGCTCCCAGATCAGGGGGCAGACCCAGTACTTC
CDR3 protein: CASSSQIRGQTQYF

J gene: TRBJ2-7
V gene: TRBV6-5
D gene: TRBD2
clone size: many
CDR3 DNA: TGTGCCAGCAGTTCCCCAAGGGGCGGGAGGGCCTACGAGCAGTACTTC
CDR3 protein: CASSSPRGGRAYEQYF

J gene: TRBJ1-1
V gene: TRBV5-6
D gene: TRBD1
clone size: many
CDR3 DNA: TGTGCCAGCAGCTTGGACGGGCAGGGGGAAAGGACTGAAGCTTTCTTT
CDR3 protein: CASSLDGQGERTEAFF

J gene: TRBJ1-6
V gene: TRBV7-2
D gene: .
clone size: many
CDR3 DNA: TGTGCCAGCAGGCGTCCGGCTCCTAAAGACTCACCCCTCCACTTT
CDR3 protein: CASRRPAPKDSPLHF

J gene: TRBJ2-3
V gene: TRBV6-6
D gene: .
clone size: many
CDR3 DNA: TGTGCCAGCAGCCGACCGCCGACAGATACGCAGTATTTT
CDR3 protein: CASSRPPTDTQYF

J gene: TRBJ2-3
V gene: TRBV12-3/TRBV12-4
D gene: TRBD1
clone size: many
CDR3 DNA: TGTGCCAGCAGTTTTGAACCGGGACAGAAGAGCACAGATACGCAGTATTTT
CDR3 protein: CASSFEPGQKSTDTQYF

J gene: TRBJ1-6
V gene: TRBV12-3/TRBV12-4
D gene: .
clone size: many
CDR3 DNA: TGTGCCAGCAGCTTAGGTTGGGGACAAAATTCACCCCTCCACTTT
CDR3 protein: CASSLGWGQNSPLHF

J gene: TRBJ1-4
V gene: TRBV7-8
D gene: TRBD1
clone size: .
CDR3 DNA: TGTGCCAGCAGCTTCACCGGGACAGTGGATGAAAAACTGTTTTTT
CDR3 protein: CASSFTGTVDEKLFF